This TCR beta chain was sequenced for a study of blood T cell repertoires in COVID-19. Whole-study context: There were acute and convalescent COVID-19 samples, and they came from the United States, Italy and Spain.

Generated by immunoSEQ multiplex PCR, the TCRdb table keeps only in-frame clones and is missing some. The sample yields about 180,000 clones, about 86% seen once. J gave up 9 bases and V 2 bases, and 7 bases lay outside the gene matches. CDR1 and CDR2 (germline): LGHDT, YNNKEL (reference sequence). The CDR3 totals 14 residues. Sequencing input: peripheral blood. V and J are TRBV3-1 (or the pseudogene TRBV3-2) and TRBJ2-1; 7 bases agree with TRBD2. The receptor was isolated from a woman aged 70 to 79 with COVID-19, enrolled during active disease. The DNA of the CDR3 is TGTGCCAGCAGCCAACGTCGCGGGAGTGTTGAGCAGTTCTTC. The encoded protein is CASSQRRGSVEQFF.